These 21 T cell receptor beta chains share one sample of origin, sequenced in a study of T-cell reconstitution after alpha-beta-depleted transplantation in children. Preparation of the TCRbeta library involved a method that used unique molecular identifiers. TCRdb re-called the PCR reads with MiXCR, one entry per CDR3 protein. The sample has roughly 670,000 distinct CDR3 sequences; approximately 14% are singletons. Here the sequenced sample was PBMCs, taken before TCRalphabeta/CD19-depleted stem cell transplant. These TCRs come from a girl aged 2 to 10 with congenital amegakaryocytic thrombocytopenia, due to receive a stem cell transplant.

The CDR3 loop reads CASKGGPQWDYGYTF. The CDR3 nucleotides are TGCGCCAGCAAAGGAGGCCCTCAGTGGGACTATGGCTACACCTTC. The V and J genes are TRBV5-1 and TRBJ1-2, with D unclear. Germline V gene data show CDR1 as SGHRS and CDR2 as YFSETQ. The CDR3 is 15 amino acids. V was shortened by 6 bases and J by 3 bases, with 18 bases between the two germline ends.

Many counts were recorded for this clonotype. The J gene is TRBJ2-7, the V gene TRBV6-1; weak D call: TRBD1 (6 bases). This CDR3 spans 14 amino acids. Germline values: CDR1 MNHNS, CDR2 SASEGT. Trimming left V 8 bases short and J 2 bases short, with 16 bases between. The CDR3 here is CASATTGTTYEQYF. The CDR3 DNA reads as TGTGCCAGCGCCACGACAGGCACAACCTACGAGCAGTACTTC.

The table lists this clonotype with a few counts. The chain is built from TRBV7-6 and TRBJ2-5, with unresolved D. The germline gives CDR1 SGHVS, CDR2 FNYEAQ. The CDR3 is made up of 14 amino acids. Trimming stripped 1 base from V and 4 bases from J, with 10 bases between. CDR3 coding DNA: TGTGCCAGCAGCTTAGTAAGCCCGGGAGAGACCCAGTACTTC. This encodes CASSLVSPGETQYF.

Note on this clonotype: This may stem from a read error, because a much larger clone lies one nucleotide away. The chain is built from TRBV27 and TRBJ2-1, with 8 positions matching TRBD2. The ends lost 3 bases at V and 4 bases at J; junction bases unmatched: 11. The CDR3 has 17 amino acids. Germline V gives CDR1 MNHEY, CDR2 SMNVEV (reference sequence). The CDR3 region is CASSFHLPGGKYNEQFF. Written as DNA, the CDR3 is TGTGCCAGCAGTTTCCATTTACCGGGAGGGAAATACAATGAGCAGTTCTTC.

This clonotype was counted a few times. This chain joins TRBV7-2 and TRBJ1-1, with D perhaps matching TRBD1 (6 bases). This CDR3 has 14 amino acids. Trimming stripped 8 bases from V and 6 bases from J, with 19 bases between. Germline lookup yields CDR1 SGHTA and CDR2 FQGNSA. This CDR3 reads CASQLGARVAEAFF. The CDR3, as DNA: TGTGCCAGCCAACTGGGGGCGCGGGTTGCTGAAGCTTTCTTT.

This clonotype has a count of ten or more. The chain links TRBV5-1 to TRBJ2-1, with D perhaps assigned TRBD1 or TRBD2 (6 bases each). There are 15 residues in the CDR3. Germline assignment: CDR1 SGHRS and CDR2 YFSETQ. V dropped 0 bases and J dropped 2 bases, with 9 bases sitting between them. The chain's CDR3 is CASSLVGGPYNEQFF. CDR3 coding DNA: TGCGCCAGCAGCTTGGTCGGGGGCCCCTACAATGAGCAGTTCTTC.

In its sample, this clonotype was seen many times. V is TRBV7-9 and J is TRBJ2-2; 7 bases are shared with TRBD1. Germline V CDR1 and CDR2: SEHNR, FQNEAQ (reference sequence). With 4 bases clipped from V and 2 bases from J, the junction kept 4 bases outside the gene matches. This CDR3 is 15 amino acids long. The CDR3 sequence is CASSSRQGNTGELFF. Here the CDR3 DNA reads TGTGCCAGCAGCTCTAGACAGGGAAACACCGGGGAGCTGTTTTTT.

In this sample, this clonotype turned up a few times. The chain links TRBV14 to TRBJ2-7; 7 bases are shared with TRBD2. Trimming at V came to 3 bases and at J to 2 bases, leaving 10 bases not matched to a gene. CDR1 is SGHDN and CDR2 is FVKESK in the germline V gene. This CDR3 contains 16 residues. CDR3 region: CASSHGGREYPYEQYF. The CDR3, as DNA: TGTGCCAGCAGCCATGGTGGGCGGGAGTACCCCTACGAGCAGTACTTC.

This clonotype was found a few times. This chain uses TRBV19 with TRBJ2-1, with D perhaps matching TRBD1 (6 bases). Trimming took off 5 bases at V and 5 bases at J, with 13 bases between the two ends. The CDR3 extends over 14 amino acids. Germline CDR1 is LNHDA and CDR2 is SQIVND (reference sequence). The DNA of the CDR3 is TGTGCCAGTAGTCAAGGGGGTCAAAACAATGAGCAGTTCTTC. Its translation is CASSQGGQNNEQFF.

This clonotype has a count of ten or more. J is TRBJ2-2 and V is TRBV6-2 or TRBV6-3, with D possibly matching TRBD1 (6 bases). CDR3 length: 16 amino acids. V gave up 2 bases and J gave up 4 bases, with 14 bases separating them. The germline V gene has CDR1 MNHEY and CDR2 SVGEGT. Here the CDR3 DNA reads TGTGCCAGCAGTTACCTCCGGACAGCTCTCACCGGGGAGCTGTTTTTT. This sequence encodes CASSYLRTALTGELFF.

This clonotype came up many times. The CDR3 here is CASSSSLPFHFTNYGYTF. CDR3 sequence (DNA): TGCGCCAGCAGCTCTTCTTTGCCGTTCCACTTCACCAACTATGGCTACACCTTC. The chain employs TRBV5-1 and TRBJ1-2, with D hard to call. CDR1 is SGHRS, CDR2 YFSETQ, per germline. The V end was cut by 3 bases, the J end by 2 bases, with 23 bases between. CDR3 size: 18 residues. The whole variable domain, remainder taken from reference TRBV5-1 and TRBJ1-2, is KAGVTQTPRYLIKTRGQQVTLSCSPISGHRSVSWYQQTPGQGLQFLFEYFSETQRNKGNFPGRFSGRQFSNSRSEMNVSTLELGDSALYLCASSSSLPFHFTNYGYTFGSGTRLTVV.

The rearrangement uses TRBV20-1 and TRBJ1-1; tentatively, D is TRBD1 (5 bases). V lost 6 bases, J lost 5 bases, and 16 bases lay in between. Germline V lookup: CDR1 DFQATT, CDR2 SNEGSKA (reference sequence). This CDR3 has 13 residues. In DNA, the CDR3 is TGCAGTGCCCGACGGGGGGAGGGAACTGAAGCTTTCTTT. Residues: CSARRGEGTEAFF.

This clonotype was found many times. V is TRBV12-3 or TRBV12-4 and J is TRBJ2-1; a weak D match, TRBD2 (6 bases). V dropped 6 bases and J dropped 10 bases, with 13 bases sitting between them. The length of the CDR3 is 12 residues. CDR3 DNA: TGTGCCAGCAGGCCGGGAGCATTAGAGCAGTTCTTC. It is translated as CASRPGALEQFF.

This clonotype was picked up many times. This chain uses TRBV5-5 with TRBJ1-1; 7 bases match TRBD1. Germline loops: CDR1 SGHKS, CDR2 YYEKEE (reference sequence). Trimming removed 4 bases from V and 0 bases from J; junction bases left unmatched: 6. The CDR3 contains 15 residues. CDR3 residues: CASSHDRDLNTEAFF. CDR3 in DNA: TGTGCCAGCAGCCACGACAGGGATCTGAACACTGAAGCTTTCTTT.

This chain connects TRBV6-6 to TRBJ1-1; no reliable D call. V lost 0 bases and J lost 3, with 2 bases in between. The CDR3 covers 12 residues. The germline V gene has CDR1 MNHNY and CDR2 SVGAGI (reference sequence). CDR3 nucleotide sequence: TGTGCCAGCAGTTACTCCGACACTGAAGCTTTCTTT. Translating it yields CASSYSDTEAFF.

This clonotype was detected ten times or more. The rearrangement uses TRBV15 and TRBJ2-3; 7 bases match TRBD1. V shed 2 bases, J shed 1 base, and the junction held 6 bases outside the gene matches. The CDR3 length is 16 residues. The germline CDR1 and CDR2 sequences are LNHNV and YYDKDF (reference sequence). CDR3 protein: CATSRRGGSGTDTQYF. The CDR3 DNA reads TGTGCCACCAGCAGAAGAGGGGGCTCTGGCACAGATACGCAGTATTTT.

This clonotype was detected many times. This rearrangement joins TRBV7-9 to TRBJ2-2; D gene ambiguous. V was clipped by 3 bases and J by 7 bases, with 9 bases between them. Germline assignment: CDR1 SEHNR and CDR2 FQNEAQ (reference sequence). CDR3 length: 13 residues. CDR3 DNA sequence: TGTGCCAGCAGCTTCCTCCCTAGCGGGGAGCTGTTTTTT. It specifies CASSFLPSGELFF.

This clonotype was found many times. The CDR3 loop is CASSPWTSGSAEQFF. CDR3 DNA: TGTGCCAGCAGCCCCTGGACTAGCGGGAGTGCTGAGCAGTTCTTC. This chain uses TRBV7-2 with TRBJ2-1; 13 nucleotides agree with TRBD2. J was trimmed by 9 bases and V by 5 bases; bases with no gene match: 7. This CDR3 region has 15 residues. Per the germline V gene, CDR1 is SGHTA and CDR2 is FQGNSA.

This chain links TRBV12-3 or TRBV12-4 with TRBJ2-1; 16 nucleotides agree with TRBD2. The V segment lost 1 base and the J segment 9 bases; nucleotides outside the gene matches: 6. CDR3 length equals 17 residues. CDR3 sequence: CASSLGRGTSGRGEQFF. The DNA of the CDR3 is TGTGCCAGCAGTTTAGGGCGGGGGACTAGCGGGAGGGGTGAGCAGTTCTTC.

There are many counts of this clonotype. This chain uses TRBV18 with TRBJ2-1; D may correspond to TRBD1 or TRBD2 (5 bases each). Germline V gives CDR1 KGHSH, CDR2 LQKENI. The V end lost 4 bases, the J end lost 6 bases, and 16 bases lay between the germline ends. This CDR3 is 15 amino acids long. CDR3 sequence: CASSLTPHGGNEQFF. The CDR3 region has the DNA TGTGCCAGCTCACTCACGCCTCATGGGGGCAATGAGCAGTTCTTC.

This clonotype was found many times. The genes are TRBV10-3 and TRBJ2-1, with 7 bases fitting TRBD2. CDR1 is ENHRY, CDR2 SYGVKD, per germline. V lost 0 bases to trimming and J lost 8 bases; unmatched junction nucleotides: 10. The CDR3 runs to 16 residues. The CDR3 sequence: CAISESASGGSDEQFF. The CDR3 DNA reads as TGTGCCATCAGTGAGTCTGCTAGCGGAGGAAGCGATGAGCAGTTCTTC.